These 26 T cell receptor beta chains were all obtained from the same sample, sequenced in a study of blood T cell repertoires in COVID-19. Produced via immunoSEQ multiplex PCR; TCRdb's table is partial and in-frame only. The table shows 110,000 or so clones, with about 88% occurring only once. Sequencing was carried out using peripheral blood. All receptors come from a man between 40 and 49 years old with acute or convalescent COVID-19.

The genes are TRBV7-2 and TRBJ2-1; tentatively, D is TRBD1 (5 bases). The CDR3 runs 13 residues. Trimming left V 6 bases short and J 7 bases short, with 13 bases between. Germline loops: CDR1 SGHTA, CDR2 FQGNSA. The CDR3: CASSWGQMNEQFF. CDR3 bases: TGTGCCAGCAGTTGGGGCCAGATGAATGAGCAGTTCTTC.

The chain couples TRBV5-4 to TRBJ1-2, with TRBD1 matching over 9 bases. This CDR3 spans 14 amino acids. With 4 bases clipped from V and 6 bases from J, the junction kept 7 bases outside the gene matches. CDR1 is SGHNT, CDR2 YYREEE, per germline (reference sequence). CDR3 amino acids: CASSHRTGVDGYTF. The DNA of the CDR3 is TGTGCCAGCAGCCACCGGACAGGGGTTGATGGCTACACCTTC.

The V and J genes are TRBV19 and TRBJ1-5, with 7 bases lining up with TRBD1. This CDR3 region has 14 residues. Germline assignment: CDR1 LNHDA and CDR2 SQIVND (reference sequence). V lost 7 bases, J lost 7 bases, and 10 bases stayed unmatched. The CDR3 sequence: CASKVGQVGQPQHF. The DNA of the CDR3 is TGTGCCAGTAAAGTCGGACAGGTCGGGCAGCCCCAGCATTTT.

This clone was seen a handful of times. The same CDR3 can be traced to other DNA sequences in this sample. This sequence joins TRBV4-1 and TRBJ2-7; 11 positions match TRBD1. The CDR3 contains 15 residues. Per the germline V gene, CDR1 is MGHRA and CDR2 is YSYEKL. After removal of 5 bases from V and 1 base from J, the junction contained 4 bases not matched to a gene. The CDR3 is CASSKGTGGSYEQYF. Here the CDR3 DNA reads TGCGCCAGCAGCAAGGGGACAGGGGGGTCCTACGAGCAGTACTTC.

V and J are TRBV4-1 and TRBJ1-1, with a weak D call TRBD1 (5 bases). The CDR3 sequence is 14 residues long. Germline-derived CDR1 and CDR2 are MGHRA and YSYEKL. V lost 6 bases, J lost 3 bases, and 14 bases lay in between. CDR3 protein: CASRGVLKDTEAFF. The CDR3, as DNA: TGCGCCAGCAGAGGGGTTCTTAAGGACACTGAAGCTTTCTTT.

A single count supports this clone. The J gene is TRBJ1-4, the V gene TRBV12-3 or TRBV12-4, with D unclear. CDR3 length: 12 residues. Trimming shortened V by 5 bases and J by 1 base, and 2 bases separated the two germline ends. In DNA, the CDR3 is TGTGCCAGCAGTCTAACTAATGAAAAACTGTTTTTT. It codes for CASSLTNEKLFF.

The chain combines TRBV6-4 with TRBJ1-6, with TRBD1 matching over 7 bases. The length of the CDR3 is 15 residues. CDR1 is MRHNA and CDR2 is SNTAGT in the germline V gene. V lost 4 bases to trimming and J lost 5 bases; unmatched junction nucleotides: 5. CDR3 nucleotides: TGTGCCAGCAGTGCCCAGGGGGGAAATAATTCACCCCTCCACTTT. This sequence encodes CASSAQGGNNSPLHF.

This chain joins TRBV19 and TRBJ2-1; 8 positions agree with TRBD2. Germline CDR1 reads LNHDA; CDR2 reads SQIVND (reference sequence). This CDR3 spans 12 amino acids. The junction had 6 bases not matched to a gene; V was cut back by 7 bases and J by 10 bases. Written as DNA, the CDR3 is TGTGCCAGTACCCAGCGGGGGACCGAGCAGTTCTTC. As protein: CASTQRGTEQFF.

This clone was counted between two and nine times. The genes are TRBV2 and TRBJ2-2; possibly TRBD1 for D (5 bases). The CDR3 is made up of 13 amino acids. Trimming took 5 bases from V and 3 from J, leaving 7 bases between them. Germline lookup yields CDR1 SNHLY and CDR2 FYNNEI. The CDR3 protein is CASSPRDTGELFF. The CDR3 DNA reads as TGTGCCAGCAGTCCCAGGGACACCGGGGAGCTGTTTTTT.

The CDR3 is CATSRVGAGGEKLFF. CDR3 sequence (DNA): TGTGCCACCAGCAGAGTGGGGGCCGGTGGTGAAAAACTGTTTTTT. V gene TRBV15 combines with J gene TRBJ1-4; D is possibly TRBD1 (6 bases). From germline, CDR1 is LNHNV and CDR2 YYDKDF (reference sequence). This CDR3 comprises 15 residues. Trimming took 1 base from V and 7 from J, leaving 13 bases between them.

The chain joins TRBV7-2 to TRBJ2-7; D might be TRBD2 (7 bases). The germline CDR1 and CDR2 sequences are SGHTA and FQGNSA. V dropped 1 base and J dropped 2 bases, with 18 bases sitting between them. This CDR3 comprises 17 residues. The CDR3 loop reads CASSLVGGGGATYEQYF. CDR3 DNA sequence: TGTGCCAGCAGCTTAGTCGGAGGTGGGGGGGCAACCTACGAGCAGTACTTC.

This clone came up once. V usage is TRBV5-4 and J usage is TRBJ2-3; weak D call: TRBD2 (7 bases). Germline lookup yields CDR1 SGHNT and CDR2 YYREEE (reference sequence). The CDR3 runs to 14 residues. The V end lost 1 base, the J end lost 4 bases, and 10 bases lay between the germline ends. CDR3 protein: CASSLPGGPDTQYF. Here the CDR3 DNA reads TGTGCCAGCAGCTTGCCGGGGGGCCCAGATACGCAGTATTTT.

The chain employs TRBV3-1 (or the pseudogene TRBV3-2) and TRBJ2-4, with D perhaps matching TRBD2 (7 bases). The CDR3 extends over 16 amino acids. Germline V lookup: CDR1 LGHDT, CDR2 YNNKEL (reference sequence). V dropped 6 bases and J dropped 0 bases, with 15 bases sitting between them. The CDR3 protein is CASRRGGGEAKNIQYF. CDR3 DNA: TGTGCCAGCAGGCGAGGAGGGGGGGAAGCCAAAAACATTCAGTACTTC.

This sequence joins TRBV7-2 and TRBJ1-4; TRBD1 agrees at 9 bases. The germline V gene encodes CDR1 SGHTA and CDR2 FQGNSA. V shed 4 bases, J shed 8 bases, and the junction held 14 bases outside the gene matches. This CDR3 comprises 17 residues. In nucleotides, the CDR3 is TGTGCCAGCAGCTCACATACCGCGGACAGGGGAGACGAAAAACTGTTTTTT. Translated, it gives CASSSHTADRGDEKLFF.

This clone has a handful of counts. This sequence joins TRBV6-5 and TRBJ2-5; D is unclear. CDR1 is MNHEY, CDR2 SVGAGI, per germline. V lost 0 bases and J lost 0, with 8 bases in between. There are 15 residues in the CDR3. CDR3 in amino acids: CASSYSAQYQETQYF. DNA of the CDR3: TGTGCCAGCAGTTACTCAGCACAGTACCAAGAGACCCAGTACTTC.

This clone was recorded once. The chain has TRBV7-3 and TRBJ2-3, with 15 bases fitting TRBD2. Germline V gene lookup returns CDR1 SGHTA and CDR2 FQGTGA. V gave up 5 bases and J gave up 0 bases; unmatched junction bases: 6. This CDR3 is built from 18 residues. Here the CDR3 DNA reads TGTGCCAGCAGCCTTGGGACTAGCGGGGGGCCTAGCACAGATACGCAGTATTTT. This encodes CASSLGTSGGPSTDTQYF.

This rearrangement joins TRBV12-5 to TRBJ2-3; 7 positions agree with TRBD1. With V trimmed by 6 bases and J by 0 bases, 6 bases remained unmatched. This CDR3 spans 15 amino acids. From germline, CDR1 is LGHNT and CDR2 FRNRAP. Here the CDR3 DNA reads TGTGCTAGTGGCCCGGACAGGCTCAGCACAGATACGCAGTATTTT. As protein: CASGPDRLSTDTQYF.

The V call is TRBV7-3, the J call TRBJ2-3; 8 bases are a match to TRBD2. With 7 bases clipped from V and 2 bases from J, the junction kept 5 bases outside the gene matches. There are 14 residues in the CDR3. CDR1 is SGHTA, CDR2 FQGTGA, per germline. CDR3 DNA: TGTGCCAGCACCGAACTAGCGGTCACAGATACGCAGTATTTT. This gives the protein CASTELAVTDTQYF.

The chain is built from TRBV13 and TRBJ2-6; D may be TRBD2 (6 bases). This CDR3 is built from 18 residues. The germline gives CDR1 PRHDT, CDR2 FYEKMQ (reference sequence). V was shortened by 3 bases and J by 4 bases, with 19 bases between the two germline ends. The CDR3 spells CASSLPGRRVLGANVLTF. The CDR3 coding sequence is TGTGCCAGCAGCTTGCCGGGACGGAGGGTTTTGGGGGCCAACGTCCTGACTTTC. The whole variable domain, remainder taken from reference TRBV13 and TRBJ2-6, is AAGVIQSPRHLIKEKRETATLKCYPIPRHDTVYWYQQGPGQDPQFLISFYEKMQSDKGSIPDRFSAQQFSDYHSELNMSSLELGDSALYFCASSLPGRRVLGANVLTFGAGSRLTVL.

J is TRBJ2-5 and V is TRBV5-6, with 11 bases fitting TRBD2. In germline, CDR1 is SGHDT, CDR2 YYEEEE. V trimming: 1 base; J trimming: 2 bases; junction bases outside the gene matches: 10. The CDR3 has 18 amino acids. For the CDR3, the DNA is TGTGCCAGCAGCTTGAAAAGGTGGCTAGCGGGGGGACAAGAGACCCAGTACTTC. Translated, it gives CASSLKRWLAGGQETQYF.

Here the CDR3 DNA reads TGTGCCAGCAGCTTGAGGGCTGGGGCCAACGTCCTGACTTTC. This translates into CASSLRAGANVLTF. This chain connects TRBV7-3 to TRBJ2-6, with D possibly matching TRBD2 (5 bases). Germline V lookup: CDR1 SGHTA, CDR2 FQGTGA. This CDR3 contains 14 residues. Trimming took 3 bases from V and 2 from J, leaving 5 bases between them.

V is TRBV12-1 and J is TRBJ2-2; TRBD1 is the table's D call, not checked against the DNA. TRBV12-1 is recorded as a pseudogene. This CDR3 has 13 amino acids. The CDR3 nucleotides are TGTGCCAGGGCAGGGGTTAACACCGGGGAGCTGTTTTTT. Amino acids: CARAGVNTGELFF.

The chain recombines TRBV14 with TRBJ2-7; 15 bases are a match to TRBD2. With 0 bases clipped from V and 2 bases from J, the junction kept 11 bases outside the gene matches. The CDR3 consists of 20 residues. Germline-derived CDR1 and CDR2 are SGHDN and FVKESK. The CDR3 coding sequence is TGTGCCAGCAGCCAAGATAATTCGGTAGGACTAGCGGGGGGGCCCTACGAGCAGTACTTC. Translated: CASSQDNSVGLAGGPYEQYF.

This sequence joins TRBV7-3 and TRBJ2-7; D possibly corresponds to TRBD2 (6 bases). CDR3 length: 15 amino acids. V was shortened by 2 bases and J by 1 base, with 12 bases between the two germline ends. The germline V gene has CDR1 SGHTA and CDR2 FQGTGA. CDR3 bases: TGTGCCAGCAGCTTATTGGGCGGGGAATCCTACGAGCAGTACTTC. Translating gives CASSLLGGESYEQYF.

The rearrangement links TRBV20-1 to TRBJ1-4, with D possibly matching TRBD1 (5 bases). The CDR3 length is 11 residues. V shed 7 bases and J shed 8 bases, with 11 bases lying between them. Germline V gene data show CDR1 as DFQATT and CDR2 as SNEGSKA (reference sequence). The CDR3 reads CSGGEREKLFF. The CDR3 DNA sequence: TGCAGTGGGGGGGAACGGGAAAAACTGTTTTTT.

The CDR3 here is CASSRPSGGAYEQYF. As DNA, the CDR3 is TGTGCCAGCAGTCGTCCTAGCGGGGGAGCCTACGAGCAGTACTTC. The chain employs TRBV2 and TRBJ2-7; 10 bases align to TRBD2. V trimming: 5 bases; J trimming: 2 bases; junction bases outside the gene matches: 6. This CDR3 contains 15 residues. CDR1 is SNHLY and CDR2 is FYNNEI in the germline V gene.